The clone carrying this TCR beta chain was observed many times. This CDR3 comprises 11 residues. Trimming took 3 bases from V and 4 from J, leaving 7 bases between them. Germline CDR1 and CDR2: DFQATT and SNEGSKA (reference sequence). Individual cDNA molecules received unique molecular identifiers during library preparation. One entry per CDR3 protein results from TCRdb running MiXCR on the 5' RACE reads. The sample lists tens of thousands of distinct CDR3 sequences, roughly an eighth seen once, with around 3.3% in the top ten. These data come from a study of early T cells in non-severe SARS-CoV-2 infection.

The V and J genes are TRBV20-1 and TRBJ2-7; D is perhaps TRBD1 (6 bases). Input material: whole blood. The source of this sequence is an adult who was a healthcare worker with PCR-confirmed SARS-CoV-2 infection or an uninfected control (not recorded which). The CDR3 DNA reads TGCAGTGCTAGGGACAGTTACGAGCAGTACTTC. It codes for CSARDSYEQYF.